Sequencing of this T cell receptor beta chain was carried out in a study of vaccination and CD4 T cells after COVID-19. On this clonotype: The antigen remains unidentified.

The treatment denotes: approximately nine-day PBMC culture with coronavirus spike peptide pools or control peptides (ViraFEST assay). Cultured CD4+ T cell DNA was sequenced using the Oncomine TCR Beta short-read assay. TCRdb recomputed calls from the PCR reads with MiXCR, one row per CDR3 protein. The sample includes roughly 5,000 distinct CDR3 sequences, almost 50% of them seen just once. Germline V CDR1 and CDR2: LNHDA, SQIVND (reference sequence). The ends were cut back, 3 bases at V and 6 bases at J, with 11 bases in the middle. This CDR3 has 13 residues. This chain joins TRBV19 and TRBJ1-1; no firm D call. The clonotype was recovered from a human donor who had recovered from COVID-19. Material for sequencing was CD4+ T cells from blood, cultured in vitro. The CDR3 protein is CASSMLLAAEAFF. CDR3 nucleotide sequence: TGTGCCAGTAGTATGTTACTGGCGGCTGAAGCTTTCTTT.